Each of the 8 T cell receptor beta chains below was sequenced from the same sample in a study of shared clonotypes between healthy human individuals. Sequenced by immunoSEQ multiplex PCR; TCRdb stores in-frame clones only, minus some. The sample includes approximately 510,000 clones, 79% of them seen just once. The sequenced sample consisted of PBMCs. Receptors originate from a woman in her forties in good health. Some clones in this sample may be carry-over from other donors' samples.

The count of this clone is one. The rearrangement joins TRBV9 to TRBJ1-5; D perhaps matches TRBD1 (5 bases). Deletions cut 4 bases from V and 4 bases from J, with 15 bases between. From germline, CDR1 is SGDLS and CDR2 YYNGEE. CDR3 length: 15 residues. CDR3 bases: TGTGCCAGCAGCCAGCGGCGGGGGGGGAATCAGCCCCAGCATTTT. Translating gives CASSQRRGGNQPQHF.

The V and J genes are TRBV19 and TRBJ1-4, with 7 nucleotides matching TRBD1. There are 15 residues in the CDR3. With 3 bases clipped from V and 4 bases from J, the junction kept 5 bases outside the gene matches. CDR1 is LNHDA and CDR2 is SQIVND in the germline V gene (reference sequence). The chain's CDR3 is CASSMVWDSNEKLFF. The CDR3 DNA reads TGTGCCAGTAGTATGGTTTGGGACAGTAATGAAAAACTGTTTTTT.

This clone has just a few counts. V and J are TRBV11-2 and TRBJ2-7; perhaps TRBD1 as D (5 bases). V lost 1 base and J lost 7, with 14 bases in between. This CDR3 spans 14 amino acids. Germline V CDR1 and CDR2: SGHAT, FQNNGV. The CDR3 DNA reads TGTGCCAGCAGCTTAGTTCAGGGTTCGTCTGAGCAGTACTTC. It encodes CASSLVQGSSEQYF.

The CDR3 DNA follows: TGTGCCAGTAGTGTCTCCGGGACAGGGGGCGTCGAGCAGTACTTC. It specifies CASSVSGTGGVEQYF. The rearrangement links TRBV19 to TRBJ2-7, with 12 bases lining up with TRBD1. Germline V CDR1 and CDR2: LNHDA, SQIVND (reference sequence). With V trimmed by 5 bases and J by 6 bases, 8 bases remained unmatched. The CDR3 extends over 15 amino acids.

The chain links TRBV2 to TRBJ1-1; possible D gene TRBD1, 5 bases. Germline V gene data show CDR1 as SNHLY and CDR2 as FYNNEI. This CDR3 has 14 residues. The V and J ends lost 6 bases and 4 bases respectively, with 15 bases between them. The CDR3: CASRRGSHGTEAFF. CDR3 bases: TGTGCCAGCAGGAGGGGTAGCCATGGCACTGAAGCTTTCTTT. Based on the CDR3 plus reference TRBV2 and TRBJ1-1, the full variable domain is EPEVTQTPSHQVTQMGQEVILRCVPISNHLYFYWYRQILGQKVEFLVSFYNNEISEKSEIFDDQFSVERPDGSNFTLKIRSTKLEDSAMYFCASRRGSHGTEAFFGQGTRLTVV.

V gene TRBV19 combines with J gene TRBJ2-1; D unresolved. The CDR3 contains 16 residues. The V and J ends lost 7 bases and 0 bases respectively, with 16 bases between them. Germline V gene sequence: CDR1 LNHDA, CDR2 SQIVND (reference sequence). CDR3 loop: CASTNLGTSSYNEQFF. CDR3 sequence (DNA): TGTGCCAGTACCAACCTGGGAACGAGCTCCTACAATGAGCAGTTCTTC.

As DNA, the CDR3 is TGTGCCAGCAGTTCGGACAGAGCCAGGGAGACCCAGTACTTC. Protein: CASSSDRARETQYF. The rearrangement uses TRBV27 and TRBJ2-5; tentatively, D is TRBD1 (6 bases). In germline, CDR1 is MNHEY, CDR2 SMNVEV (reference sequence). The CDR3 length is 14 residues. V shed 4 bases and J shed 5 bases, with 14 bases lying between them.

This clone was seen a single time. The chain has TRBV28 and TRBJ1-4, with TRBD1 matching over 8 bases. V lost 3 bases, J lost 10 bases, and 7 bases stayed unmatched. In germline, CDR1 is MDHEN, CDR2 SYDVKM. This CDR3 is 14 amino acids long. Written as DNA, the CDR3 is TGTGCCAGCAGTTTTGGGACAGGCTTATCAAAACTGTTTTTT. Translation gives CASSFGTGLSKLFF.